One sample yielded the 8 T cell receptor beta chains listed below, sequenced in a study of shared clonotypes between healthy human individuals. Data came from immunoSEQ multiplex PCR; TCRdb stores just in-frame clones and leaves some out. The repertoire has 2 million to 2.5 million clones, about 92% of them found once; the top ten carry roughly 0.36%. Sequenced input: naive CD4+ T cells from PBMCs. As to subset: CD45RA+ positively selected. These receptors came from a man between 18 and 29 years old in good health. Some clones in this sample may be carry-over from other donors' samples.

V usage is TRBV5-4 and J usage is TRBJ2-5; 9 bases map to TRBD2. In germline, CDR1 is SGHNT, CDR2 YYREEE (reference sequence). CDR3 length equals 16 residues. The V segment lost 0 bases and the J segment 4 bases; nucleotides outside the gene matches: 7. The CDR3 sequence: CASSLVLAGAGETQYF. As DNA, the CDR3 is TGTGCCAGCAGCTTGGTTTTAGCGGGAGCAGGAGAGACCCAGTACTTC.

The chain links TRBV5-4 to TRBJ1-3; 8 nucleotides line up with TRBD1. CDR1 is SGHNT, CDR2 YYREEE, per germline (reference sequence). The junction had 6 bases not matched to a gene; V was cut back by 4 bases and J by 0 bases. The CDR3 has 16 amino acids. The CDR3 protein is CASSPDRVYSGNTIYF. The CDR3 DNA follows: TGTGCCAGCAGCCCGGACAGGGTCTACTCTGGAAACACCATATATTTT.

This sequence joins TRBV10-1 and TRBJ2-1; TRBD2 matches at 12 bases. V was clipped by 4 bases and J by 5 bases; unmatched bases: 6. The CDR3 length is 16 residues. Germline CDR1 reads WNHNN; CDR2 reads SYGVQD (reference sequence). The CDR3 DNA follows: TGCGCCAGCAGTGCCGCACTAGCGGGAGGACACAATGAGCAGTTCTTC. Translation gives CASSAALAGGHNEQFF.

This chain links TRBV7-6 with TRBJ2-2; 9 nucleotides agree with TRBD1. The germline V gene has CDR1 SGHVS and CDR2 FNYEAQ. The CDR3 contains 15 residues. V shed 4 bases, J shed 7 bases, and the junction held 7 bases outside the gene matches. CDR3 nucleotide sequence: TGTGCCAGCAGCTCTTACAGGGGGCAGGGCGGGGAGCTGTTTTTT. Amino acid sequence: CASSSYRGQGGELFF. Using reference TRBV7-6 and TRBJ2-2 for the parts outside the CDR3, the full variable domain is GAGVSQSPRYKVTKRGQDVALRCDPISGHVSLYWYRQALGQGPEFLTYFNYEAQQDKSGLPNDRFSAERPEGSISTLTIQRTEQRDSAMYRCASSSYRGQGGELFFGEGSRLTVL.

The V gene is TRBV6-6, the J gene TRBJ2-7, with 8 nucleotides matching TRBD1. V shed 0 bases and J 3 bases; nucleotides not matched to a gene: 4. The CDR3 loop spans 15 amino acids. From germline, CDR1 is MNHNY and CDR2 SVGAGI (reference sequence). The CDR3 protein is CASSYSPRGLYEQYF. CDR3 nucleotide sequence: TGTGCCAGCAGTTACTCCCCCAGGGGGCTCTACGAGCAGTACTTC.

The J gene is TRBJ2-7, the V gene TRBV28; D might be TRBD1 (6 bases). The CDR3 spans 15 residues. V lost 6 bases and J lost 3, with 18 bases in between. The germline V gene encodes CDR1 MDHEN and CDR2 SYDVKM. CDR3 coding DNA: TGTGCCAGCAGCAATAAGGGGGTTCGGGGCTACGAGCAGTACTTC. This gives the protein CASSNKGVRGYEQYF.

The CDR3 reads CASISGGDYGYTF. CDR3 nucleotide sequence: TGTGCCAGCATATCAGGGGGTGACTATGGCTACACCTTC. The chain is built from TRBV2 and TRBJ1-2; 7 bases align to TRBD1. The CDR3 covers 13 residues. The ends lost 7 bases at V and 3 bases at J; junction bases unmatched: 5. The V gene's germline CDR1 is SNHLY and CDR2 FYNNEI.

This chain connects TRBV5-5 to TRBJ2-3; D call uncertain. The germline V and J ends were trimmed by 4 bases and 1 base, with 13 bases remaining between them. The germline V gene has CDR1 SGHKS and CDR2 YYEKEE (reference sequence). CDR3 length equals 15 residues. The CDR3: CASSQWGGGTDTQYF. In DNA, the CDR3 is TGTGCCAGCAGCCAGTGGGGTGGGGGCACAGATACGCAGTATTTT.